This T cell receptor beta chain was captured in a study of T-cell memory formation after mild COVID-19. With 0 bases removed from V and 1 base from J, the gap between germline ends came to 10 bases. Germline-derived CDR1 and CDR2 are MNHEY and SVGEGT. CDR3 size: 15 residues. The table lists this clonotype with many counts. Constant-segment-primed 5'RACE gave TCR alpha and TCR beta cDNA libraries with sample barcodes and UMIs. TCRdb re-called the 5' RACE reads with MiXCR, one entry per CDR3 protein. This sample has under 35,000 distinct CDR3 sequences, with roughly 21% found just once. This receptor was taken from an adult who had mild COVID-19 (a few samples of this study predate the infection). Cell type and time point are not known. The sample taken for sequencing was PBMCs or a T cell subset sorted from them (not recorded which). This chain links TRBV6-2 or TRBV6-3 with TRBJ2-7; D gene uncertain. This chain's CDR3 is CASSYSKKPSYEQYF. DNA for the CDR3: TGTGCCAGCAGTTACTCGAAGAAGCCTTCCTACGAGCAGTACTTC.